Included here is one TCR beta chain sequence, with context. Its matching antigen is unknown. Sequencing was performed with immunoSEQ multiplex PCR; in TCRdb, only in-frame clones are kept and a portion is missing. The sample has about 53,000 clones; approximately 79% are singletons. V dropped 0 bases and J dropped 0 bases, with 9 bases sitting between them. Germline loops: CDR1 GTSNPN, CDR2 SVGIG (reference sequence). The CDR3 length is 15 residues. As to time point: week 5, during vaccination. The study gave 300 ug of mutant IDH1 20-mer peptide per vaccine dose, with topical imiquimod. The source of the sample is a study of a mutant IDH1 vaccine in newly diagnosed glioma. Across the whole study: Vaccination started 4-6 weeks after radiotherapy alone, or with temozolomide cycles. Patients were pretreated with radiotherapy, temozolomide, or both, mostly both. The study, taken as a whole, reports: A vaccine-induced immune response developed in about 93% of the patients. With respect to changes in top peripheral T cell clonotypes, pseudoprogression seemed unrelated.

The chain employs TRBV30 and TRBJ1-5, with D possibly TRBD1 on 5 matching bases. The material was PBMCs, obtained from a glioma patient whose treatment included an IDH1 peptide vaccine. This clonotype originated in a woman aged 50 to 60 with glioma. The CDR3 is CAWSVSGGSNQPQHF. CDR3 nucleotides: TGTGCCTGGAGTGTAAGCGGGGGTAGCAATCAGCCCCAGCATTTT.